This passage covers 19 T cell receptor beta chains from one sample sequenced in a study of cytomegalovirus exposure and HLA in healthy donors. A multiplex PCR was run with 60 Vbeta primers and 13 Jbeta primers. Profiling relied on immunoSEQ multiplex PCR, and the TCRdb table lists in-frame clones only, not all of them. Among 100,000 to 150,000 clones listed, roughly a tenth were seen once. The sample was PBMCs. The receptor source for this set is a woman aged 18-29 years in good health and CMV-seropositive.

This clone was seen repeatedly, ten times or more. The V and J genes are TRBV7-3 and TRBJ1-5; D is perhaps TRBD1 (5 bases). Trimming removed 11 bases from V and 5 bases from J, with 13 bases in between. CDR1 and CDR2 from the germline V gene are SGHTA and FQGTGA. The CDR3 consists of 12 residues. The CDR3 DNA is TGTGCCCTCAGGGCCCACGATCAGCCCCAGCATTTT. Amino acid sequence: CALRAHDQPQHF.

The chain joins TRBV28 to TRBJ2-4; D gene unclear. The germline V and J ends were trimmed by 8 bases and 1 base, with 6 bases remaining between them. The CDR3 is 12 residues long. CDR1 and CDR2 (germline): MDHEN, SYDVKM. CDR3 sequence (DNA): TGTGCCAGCTGCGATGCCAAAAACATTCAGTACTTC. Translated, it gives CASCDAKNIQYF. Complete variable domain (other parts from reference TRBV28 and TRBJ2-4): DVKVTQSSRYLVKRTGEKVFLECVQDMDHENMFWYRQDPGLGLRLIYFSYDVKMKEKGDIPEGYSVSREKKERFSLILESASTNQTSMYLCASCDAKNIQYFGAGTRLSVL.

This chain uses TRBV30 with TRBJ2-4; the D is unclear. CDR3 size: 13 residues. The V end lost 3 bases, the J end lost 0 bases, and 6 bases lay between the germline ends. CDR1 and CDR2 (germline): GTSNPN, SVGIG (reference sequence). For the CDR3, the DNA is TGTGCCTGGAGGAGCTTAGCCAAAAACATTCAGTACTTC. Its protein product is CAWRSLAKNIQYF. Filled out from reference TRBV30 and TRBJ2-4, the complete variable domain reads SQTIHQWPATLVQPVGSPLSLECTVEGTSNPNLYWYRQAAGRGLQLLFYSVGIGQISSEVPQNLSASRPQDRQFILSSKKLLLSDSGFYLCAWRSLAKNIQYFGAGTRLSVL.

This clone was observed a handful of times. This chain connects TRBV4-1 to TRBJ2-3, with 10 bases matching TRBD2. The CDR3 is 19 residues long. The germline V gene encodes CDR1 MGHRA and CDR2 YSYEKL. Trimming took 4 bases from V and 6 from J; bases not matched to a gene: 19. The CDR3 loop reads CASSLLWGASGREGDTQYF. The CDR3 region has the DNA TGCGCCAGCAGCCTCCTTTGGGGAGCTAGCGGGAGAGAGGGGGATACGCAGTATTTT.

This clone was counted only a few times. The chain employs TRBV5-1 and TRBJ2-7, with 11 bases matching TRBD2. With 1 base clipped from V and 2 bases from J, the junction kept 5 bases outside the gene matches. The CDR3 spans 16 residues. Germline CDR1 SGHRS, CDR2 YFSETQ. The DNA for the CDR3 is TGCGCCAGCAGCTTGAAGCCTAGCGGGGGGACCTACGAGCAGTACTTC. It yields the protein CASSLKPSGGTYEQYF.

The CDR3 DNA reads TGTGCCACCCCCAACTACCAGGGGGCGAACTATGGCTACACCTTC. Amino acids: CATPNYQGANYGYTF. The gene calls are TRBV19 and TRBJ1-2; TRBD1 aligns across 8 bases. The CDR3 totals 15 residues. Germline V gene lookup returns CDR1 LNHDA and CDR2 SQIVND (reference sequence). V gave up 10 bases and J gave up 2 bases; unmatched junction bases: 12.

The chain combines TRBV9 with TRBJ1-1; D is perhaps TRBD1 (5 bases). V gave up 3 bases and J gave up 7 bases, with 19 bases separating them. The CDR3 covers 15 residues. Germline V gene lookup returns CDR1 SGDLS and CDR2 YYNGEE. In DNA, the CDR3 is TGTGCCAGCAGCGGCGTGGGGGGATATATGAATGAAGCTTTCTTT. It yields the protein CASSGVGGYMNEAFF.

Only a few counts were recorded for this clone. The chain couples TRBV7-9 to TRBJ1-1; a possible D gene is TRBD1 (6 bases). This CDR3 has 14 residues. Germline V gene sequence: CDR1 SEHNR, CDR2 FQNEAQ (reference sequence). Trimming took 3 bases from V and 2 from J, leaving 10 bases between them. The CDR3 loop reads CASSFQGGNTEAFF. The CDR3 DNA reads as TGTGCCAGCAGCTTCCAAGGGGGAAACACTGAAGCTTTCTTT.

The V gene is TRBV5-6, the J gene TRBJ2-7; perhaps TRBD2 as D (7 bases). V was cut by 3 bases and J by 0 bases, with 10 bases left in between. Looked up from germline, CDR1 is SGHDT and CDR2 is YYEEEE. The CDR3 spans 14 residues. The CDR3 nucleotides are TGTGCCAGCAGCTCCGCGGGGGCCTCCTACGAGCAGTACTTC. This translates into CASSSAGASYEQYF.

In its sample, this clone was seen a few times. The chain has TRBV6-1 and TRBJ1-5; D might be TRBD1 (5 bases). This CDR3 has 18 amino acids. The germline V gene encodes CDR1 MNHNS and CDR2 SASEGT. V was pared by 0 bases and J by 6 bases, with 21 bases between. The chain's CDR3 is CASSEAPQSFGGRQPQHF. The CDR3 DNA is TGTGCCAGCAGTGAAGCCCCACAGTCGTTCGGGGGTCGTCAGCCCCAGCATTTT.

The CDR3 DNA reads as TGTGCCAGCTCACCCCCCGCAGGGGAAGGAGAAAAACTGTTTTTT. Its protein product is CASSPPAGEGEKLFF. The rearrangement joins TRBV18 to TRBJ1-4; D possibly corresponds to TRBD1 (6 bases). V lost 3 bases, J lost 8 bases, and 16 bases lay in between. The CDR3 consists of 15 residues. Germline CDR1 KGHSH, CDR2 LQKENI.

This chain connects TRBV18 to TRBJ1-5; tentative D call: TRBD1 (5 bases). Trimming removed 6 bases from V and 0 bases from J, with 12 bases in between. CDR1 is KGHSH and CDR2 is LQKENI in the germline V gene. The CDR3 consists of 15 residues. This CDR3 reads CASSRDRYSNQPQHF. In nucleotides, the CDR3 is TGTGCCAGCTCGCGGGACCGGTATAGCAATCAGCCCCAGCATTTT.

The table lists this clone with a few counts. The rearrangement links TRBV28 to TRBJ1-1; D perhaps matches TRBD1 (6 bases). The germline V and J ends were trimmed by 1 base and 8 bases, with 8 bases remaining between them. The CDR3 runs 12 residues. CDR1 and CDR2 from the germline V gene are MDHEN and SYDVKM. The CDR3 is CASSLYTGEAFF. The CDR3 bases are TGTGCCAGCAGTTTATATACAGGGGAAGCTTTCTTT.

This clone appeared a few times. The genes are TRBV2 and TRBJ1-4; possibly TRBD1 for D (5 bases). The CDR3 consists of 13 residues. V was shortened by 8 bases and J by 4 bases, with 11 bases between the two germline ends. Per germline, CDR1 SNHLY and CDR2 FYNNEI. DNA for the CDR3: TGTGCCAGCCGGGGGGAACTTAATGAAAAACTGTTTTTT. It translates to CASRGELNEKLFF.

This clone was picked up a small number of times. The CDR3, as DNA: TGTGCCAGCGCCGGGACAGGATCTTCCTACGAGCAGTACTTC. This codes for CASAGTGSSYEQYF. The chain has TRBV7-9 and TRBJ2-7, with 8 bases that match TRBD1. This CDR3 is 14 amino acids long. The ends lost 8 bases at V and 1 base at J; junction bases unmatched: 7. Germline V lookup: CDR1 SEHNR, CDR2 FQNEAQ (reference sequence).

This clone was detected a few times. V is TRBV2 and J is TRBJ2-3, with 7 bases lining up with TRBD2. The germline CDR1 and CDR2 sequences are SNHLY and FYNNEI. The trim removed 5 bases at V and 4 bases at J, leaving 6 bases unmatched. The CDR3 length is 14 residues. This CDR3 is CASSMGTSADTQYF. The CDR3 nucleotides are TGTGCCAGCAGTATGGGTACTAGCGCAGATACGCAGTATTTT.

The rearrangement uses TRBV30 and TRBJ1-2; TRBD1 aligns across 8 bases. V gave up 8 bases and J gave up 8 bases; unmatched junction bases: 13. Per the germline V gene, CDR1 is GTSNPN and CDR2 is SVGIG (reference sequence). CDR3 length: 13 amino acids. The CDR3 spells CALAKQGAWGYTF. For the CDR3, the DNA is TGTGCCCTGGCCAAGCAGGGGGCGTGGGGCTACACCTTC.

The genes are TRBV30 and TRBJ2-5; a possible D gene is TRBD2 (9 bases). V lost 5 bases, J lost 5 bases, and 18 bases lay in between. Germline assignment: CDR1 GTSNPN and CDR2 SVGIG (reference sequence). The CDR3 extends over 14 amino acids. The CDR3 reads CAWGQGAGGETQYF. Here the CDR3 DNA reads TGTGCCTGGGGCCAGGGGGCGGGAGGGGAGACCCAGTACTTC.

This rearrangement joins TRBV6-6 to TRBJ1-1; 7 bases line up with TRBD1. The junction had 7 bases not matched to a gene; V was cut back by 4 bases and J by 5 bases. Germline CDR1 is MNHNY and CDR2 is SVGAGI (reference sequence). The CDR3 totals 14 residues. In DNA, the CDR3 is TGTGCCAGCAGTTTGACAGGGCAAGGGACTGAAGCTTTCTTT. This sequence encodes CASSLTGQGTEAFF.